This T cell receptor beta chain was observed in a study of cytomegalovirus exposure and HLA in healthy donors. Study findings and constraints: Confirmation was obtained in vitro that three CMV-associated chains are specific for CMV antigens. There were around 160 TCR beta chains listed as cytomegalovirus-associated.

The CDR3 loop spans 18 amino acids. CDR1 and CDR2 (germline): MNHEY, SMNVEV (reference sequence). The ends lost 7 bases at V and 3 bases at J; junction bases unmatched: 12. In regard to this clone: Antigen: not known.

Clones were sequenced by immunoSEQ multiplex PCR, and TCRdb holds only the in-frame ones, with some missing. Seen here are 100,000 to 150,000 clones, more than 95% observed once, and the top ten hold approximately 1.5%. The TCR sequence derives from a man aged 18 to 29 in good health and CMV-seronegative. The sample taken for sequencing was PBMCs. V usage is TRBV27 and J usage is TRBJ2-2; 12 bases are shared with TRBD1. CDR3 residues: CASTNPGQGAWDTGELFF. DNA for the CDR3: TGTGCCAGCACCAACCCGGGACAGGGGGCTTGGGACACCGGGGAGCTGTTTTTT.